This T cell receptor beta chain was sequenced during a study of blood T cell repertoires in COVID-19. Study context: COVID-19 samples from acute and convalescent phases originated in the United States, Italy and Spain. The analysed material was cDNA or gDNA that came from T cells, B-cell-depleted T cells, or PBMCs.

Libraries were prepared by immunoSEQ multiplex PCR; TCRdb keeps only in-frame clonotypes and omits some of them. The sample lists 90,000 to 100,000 clones; under 85% were seen once. Per germline, CDR1 LGHNA and CDR2 YSLEER. The germline V and J ends were trimmed by 0 bases and 0 bases, with 8 bases remaining between them. There are 16 residues in the CDR3. The TCR was taken from a man between 65 and 85 years old with acute or convalescent COVID-19. This chain uses TRBV4-3 with TRBJ1-4; D is unresolved. The sample taken for sequencing was peripheral blood. CDR3 coding DNA: TGCGCCAGCAGCCAAGACAGGACTGCAACTAATGAAAAACTGTTTTTT. Protein product: CASSQDRTATNEKLFF.